This T cell receptor beta chain was documented in a study of somatic mutations in cytotoxic T cells in rheumatoid arthritis (dated by TCRdb to about 2017). About the investigation overall: Peripheral blood (30 ml EDTA) was collected from patients immediately after diagnosis and before any treatment began. Sorted V beta1+ cells also underwent TCRB sequencing, and some V beta antibody-stained T-cell populations were flow-sorted at nearly 100% purity on a FACSAria II or Sony SH800. To characterize clonality, the study used TCRB deep sequencing while asking whether somatic mutations are carried by expanded CD8+ T-cell clones in newly diagnosed, untreated rheumatoid arthritis. TCRB deep sequencing covered about 60 patients with rheumatoid arthritis along with around 20 healthy controls. Median age was essentially the same in the patient group and the control group.

Sequencing of TCRB CDR3 was done on genomic DNA with the immunoSEQ assay. The paper's data handling went like this. Patient CD8+ clones larger than 1% were compared against published virus-specific TCRB sequences, and only a few matched. The analyses included only productive TCRB rearrangements. Clonality was expressed as a Shannon entropy-based productive clonality index, with each clone defined by a unique TCRB CDR3 sequence. The template counts of each clone relative to the total templates per sample were used to calculate repertoire overlap between two samples. A correlation with a Spearman r of more than 0.6 was found between V-gene usage by flow cytometry and V-gene usage by TCRB sequencing. TCRdb holds this immuneACCESS table with in-frame rearrangements only. Some clones are missing; in checked studies, unresolved V genes explain under half, and the rest has no known cause. The V and J calls and the clone size are those of that table, but D and trimming were determined from the DNA. The sample profile shows roughly 20,000 clones; about 85% of them were found once. Approximately 15% of the sample is held by the ten biggest clonotypes.

The paper as a whole reports these results and caveats: It was unknown which antigens the expanded CD8+ clones targeted, and their absence from virus-specific databases did not exclude viral specificity. No adjustment for multiple comparisons was made for the slight TRBV07 underrepresentation in patients. In about an eighth of the roughly 65 patients the largest CD8+ clone exceeded 20% of CD8+ cells, and several identical CD8+ TCRB sequences were shared between blood and synovial fluid. In patients, CD8+ clonality rose with age (Spearman r of about 0.53), which was not the case in healthy controls. CD8+ T-cell clonality in rheumatoid arthritis patients was not significantly different from that in age-matched healthy controls.

Relative to germline, V is 5 bases shorter and J is 0 bases shorter, with 15 bases between their ends. The cysteine opens and the phenylalanine closes a CDR3 of 16 amino acids. The read is trimmed to its CDR3 DNA, 48 bases read in frame from base 1. CDR1 and CDR2 are drawn from the germline V gene: SGHAT, FQNNGV. Comments on this clone: Its recognized antigen is unknown. No base quality values were provided; no much bigger clone lies one nucleotide off.

Flow cytometry confirmed the purity of CD4+ and CD8+ cells that had been isolated by positive magnetic bead selection on an AutoMACS. After a first flow cytometry screen using a TCR V beta antibody panel, clonal expansions were characterized through TCRB deep sequencing of sorted CD8+ fractions. Peripheral blood mononuclear cells were isolated by Ficoll-Paque PLUS density gradient separation. DNA from CD4-enriched, CD8-enriched or PBMC samples was extracted using Nucleospin Tissue or Tissue XS kits and then quantified on a Qubit 2.0 fluorometer. This TCR was sampled from an adult with rheumatoid arthritis. The chain uses TRBV11-2 and TRBJ2-3; a tentative D match to TRBD2 spans 6 bases. The sample was CD8+ T cells sorted from blood. The nucleotide sequence is given as TGTGCCAGCAGCCCACTTGGAGGGGTGAGCACAGATACGCAGTATTTT. This gives the protein CASSPLGGVSTDTQYF.